Below are 8 T cell receptor beta chains sequenced from a single sample in a study of T cell clonotyping in hematopoietic cell transplantation. Time point meaning: recipient sample about 28 days before transplant, after cytoreduction. Using immunoSEQ multiplex PCR, the repertoire was profiled, and TCRdb retains in-frame clones only, with some absent. The table shows around 45,000 clones, with roughly 80% occurring only once. Sequenced here: peripheral blood mononuclear cells, sampled before stem cell transplant. The source of these receptors is a man aged 55-75 years with myelodysplastic syndrome. Some clones in this sample may be carry-over from other donors' samples.

This chain connects TRBV9 to TRBJ2-5; a weak D match, TRBD2 (6 bases). Deletions cut 3 bases from V and 3 bases from J, with 15 bases between. This CDR3 comprises 15 residues. CDR1 and CDR2 (germline): SGDLS, YYNGEE. DNA for the CDR3: TGTGCCAGCAGCGCCACGGGGGACCTAGAAGAGACCCAGTACTTC. It specifies CASSATGDLEETQYF.

This sequence joins TRBV27 and TRBJ1-6; D ambiguous. The CDR3 has 13 amino acids. CDR1 and CDR2 (germline): MNHEY, SMNVEV (reference sequence). Trimming took off 3 bases at V and 7 bases at J, with 7 bases between the two ends. This CDR3 is CASSFRPNSPLHF. The CDR3 DNA is TGTGCCAGCAGTTTTCGCCCGAATTCACCCCTCCACTTT.

The gene calls are TRBV10-3 and TRBJ1-5, with no clear D. Germline CDR1 reads ENHRY; CDR2 reads SYGVKD. The ends were cut back, 4 bases at V and 1 base at J, with 8 bases in the middle. The CDR3 sequence is 14 residues long. CDR3: CAISAGRSNQPQHF. The DNA for the CDR3 is TGTGCCATCAGTGCAGGCAGGAGCAATCAGCCCCAGCATTTT.

The gene calls are TRBV6-5 and TRBJ2-1; D may be TRBD2 (5 bases). CDR3 length: 16 residues. Per the germline V gene, CDR1 is MNHEY and CDR2 is SVGAGI. Trimming took 4 bases from V and 0 from J, leaving 13 bases between them. The CDR3 DNA reads as TGTGCCAGCAGTTCCGAGGACTGGAGCTCCTACAATGAGCAGTTCTTC. Its protein product is CASSSEDWSSYNEQFF.

A note on this clone: The identical CDR3 is also encoded by other nucleotide sequences in the sample. The rearrangement links TRBV5-6 to TRBJ2-5; D remains unclear. The germline V gene has CDR1 SGHDT and CDR2 YYEEEE. This CDR3 has 11 residues. V was shortened by 7 bases and J by 5 bases, with 9 bases between the two germline ends. CDR3 sequence reads: CASSARETQYF. The CDR3 DNA reads TGTGCCAGCTCGGCCCGGGAGACCCAGTACTTC.

This clone occurred a few times. The chain employs TRBV7-2 and TRBJ1-6; weak D call: TRBD1 (5 bases). The V end lost 1 base, the J end lost 10 bases, and 11 bases lay between the germline ends. The CDR3 loop spans 14 amino acids. Germline V gene data show CDR1 as SGHTA and CDR2 as FQGNSA. The chain's CDR3 is CASSLEGRESPLHF. The CDR3 DNA follows: TGTGCCAGCAGCTTAGAGGGCAGGGAATCACCCCTCCACTTT.

This rearrangement joins TRBV10-3 to TRBJ1-1; TRBD1 is a possible D gene (6 bases). CDR1 ENHRY and CDR2 SYGVKD come from the germline V gene. Trimming removed 6 bases from V and 1 base from J, with 15 bases in between. The CDR3 spans 15 residues. The CDR3 region is CAIRTNGGANTEAFF. CDR3 DNA: TGTGCCATCAGGACCAACGGGGGGGCGAACACTGAAGCTTTCTTT.

The chain has TRBV21-1 and TRBJ2-2; the table's TRBD2 call for D was not verified on the DNA. TRBV21-1 is shown as a pseudogene. The CDR3 has 16 amino acids. The CDR3 loop is CAPLRQLALRTGELFF. The CDR3 nucleotides are TGTGCCCCCCTTCGGCAGCTAGCCTTACGAACCGGGGAGCTGTTTTTT.